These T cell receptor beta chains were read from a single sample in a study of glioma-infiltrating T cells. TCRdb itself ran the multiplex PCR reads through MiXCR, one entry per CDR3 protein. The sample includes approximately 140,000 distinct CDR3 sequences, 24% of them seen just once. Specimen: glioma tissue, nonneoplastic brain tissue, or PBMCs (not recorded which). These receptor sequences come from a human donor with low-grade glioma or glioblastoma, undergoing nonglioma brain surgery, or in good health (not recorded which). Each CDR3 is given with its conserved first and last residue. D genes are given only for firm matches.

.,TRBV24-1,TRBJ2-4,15,CATSDTGSGGNIQYF
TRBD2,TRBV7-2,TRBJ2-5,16,CASSPRTSSGQETQYF
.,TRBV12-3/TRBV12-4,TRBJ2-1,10,CASSLPLQFF
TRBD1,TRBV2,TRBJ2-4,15,CASRKQGYGKNIQYF
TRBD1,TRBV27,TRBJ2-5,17,CASSLSPGTVGSKTQYF
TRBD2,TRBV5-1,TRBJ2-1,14,CASSWGGPENEQFF
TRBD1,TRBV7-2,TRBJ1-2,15,CASSLARDRGGGYTF
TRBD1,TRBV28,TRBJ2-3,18,CASSFRPGTGYLTDTQYF
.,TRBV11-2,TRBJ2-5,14,CASSFGPNQETQYF
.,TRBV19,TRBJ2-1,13,CASSVGAYNEQFF
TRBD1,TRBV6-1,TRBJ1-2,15,CASRALVTGGGGYTF
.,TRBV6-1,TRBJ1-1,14,CASSKDGANTEAFF
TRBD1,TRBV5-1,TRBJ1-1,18,CASSLNPDQGTALGEAFF
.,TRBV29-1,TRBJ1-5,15,CSVVERLGSNQPQHF
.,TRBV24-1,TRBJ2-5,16,CATSEKGTTRKETQYF
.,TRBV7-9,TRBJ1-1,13,CATRDWGPGEAFF
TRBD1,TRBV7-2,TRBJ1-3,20,CASSLWAGGFSKLSGNTIYF
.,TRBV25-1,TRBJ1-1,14,CASIRGGVRAEAFF
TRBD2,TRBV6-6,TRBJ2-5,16,CASSYGRGGGQETQYF
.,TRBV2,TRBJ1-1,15,CASSVDPGRNTEAFF
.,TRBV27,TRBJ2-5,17,CASSSTRTGGFLETQYF
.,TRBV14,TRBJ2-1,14,CASSQGLPYNEQFF
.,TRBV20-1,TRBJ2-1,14,CSARNSLTYNEQFF
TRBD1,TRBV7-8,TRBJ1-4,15,CASSRQGATNEKLFF
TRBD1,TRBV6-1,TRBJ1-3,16,CASSKDRGDAGNTIYF
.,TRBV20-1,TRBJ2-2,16,CSASPGGPKNTGELFF
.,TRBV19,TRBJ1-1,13,CASSWGWDTEAFF
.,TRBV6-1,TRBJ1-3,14,CAISEGGPGNTIYF
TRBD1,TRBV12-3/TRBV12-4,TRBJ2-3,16,CASSQGSTGATDTQYF
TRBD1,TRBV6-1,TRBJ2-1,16,CAIRTGRPVRYNEQFF
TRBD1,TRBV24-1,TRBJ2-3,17,CATSDLPGTGGTDTQYF
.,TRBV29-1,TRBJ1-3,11,CSVGDVGTIYF
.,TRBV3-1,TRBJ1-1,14,CASRERGVGTEAFF
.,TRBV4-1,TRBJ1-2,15,CASSPTGQTNYGYTF
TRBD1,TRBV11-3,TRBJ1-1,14,CASSPTGVGGQAFF
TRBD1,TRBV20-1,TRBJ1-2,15,CSARKFARGRIGYTF
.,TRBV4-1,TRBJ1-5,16,CASSQGEETVSQPQHF
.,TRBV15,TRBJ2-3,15,CATSSKGHTTDTQYF
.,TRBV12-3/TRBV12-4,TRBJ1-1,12,CASSAGATEAFF
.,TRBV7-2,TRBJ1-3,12,CASTLPGNTIYF
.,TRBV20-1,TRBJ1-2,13,CSARGVLWYGYTF
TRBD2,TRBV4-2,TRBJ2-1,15,CASSRLTSGGGEQFF
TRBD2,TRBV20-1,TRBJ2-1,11,CSAGKGLVQFF
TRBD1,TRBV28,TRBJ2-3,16,CASTLSGQGAHDTQYF
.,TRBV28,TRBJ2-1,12,CASSLTRNEQFF
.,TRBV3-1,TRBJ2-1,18,CASSQDPRTTRSYNEQFF
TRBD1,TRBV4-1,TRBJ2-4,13,CASSPTGENIQYF
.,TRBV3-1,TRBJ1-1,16,CASSSSGVTTGTEAFF
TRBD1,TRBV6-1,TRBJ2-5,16,CASSLQGTALKETQYF
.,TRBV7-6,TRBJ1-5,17,CANSLATGTAKDQPQHF
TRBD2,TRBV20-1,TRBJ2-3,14,CSAQLAGDDDTQYF
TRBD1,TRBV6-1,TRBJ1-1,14,CASSWDREATEAFF
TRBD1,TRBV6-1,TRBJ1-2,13,CASSRDRGGGYTF
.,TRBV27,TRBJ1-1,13,CASRPNGGTEAFF
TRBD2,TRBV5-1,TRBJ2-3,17,CASSPHYSGDGADTQYF
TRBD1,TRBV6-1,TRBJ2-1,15,CASTTPGQGYNEQFF
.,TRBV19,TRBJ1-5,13,CASNRAHNQPQHF